These T cell receptor beta chains were read from a single sample in a study of Graves' ophthalmopathy and Graves' hyperthyroidism. TCRdb reprocessed the multiplex PCR reads via MiXCR and lists one record per CDR3 protein. The sample has some 250,000 distinct CDR3 sequences; around 50% are singletons. What was sequenced was peripheral blood. Receptor source: an adult man with Graves' ophthalmopathy. CDR3s include the opening cysteine and the closing phenylalanine or tryptophan. The D gene is left open where the match is weak. Clone size is stated in some rows and not others, as once, few, many or a class when expanded.

D gene: TRBD2
clone size: .
V gene: TRBV20-1
J gene: TRBJ2-7
CDR3 protein: CSAGRTSDYEQYF
CDR3 DNA: TGCAGTGCCGGGCGGACTAGCGACTACGAGCAGTACTTC

D gene: TRBD1
clone size: .
V gene: TRBV5-1
J gene: TRBJ2-7
CDR3 protein: CASSWGTGDNEQYF
CDR3 DNA: TGCGCCAGCAGCTGGGGGACAGGGGACAACGAGCAGTACTTC

D gene: TRBD1
clone size: .
V gene: TRBV11-2
J gene: TRBJ2-6
CDR3 protein: CASSPRTGGPSGANVLTF
CDR3 DNA: TGTGCCAGCAGTCCTCGGACAGGAGGTCCCTCTGGGGCCAACGTCCTGACTTTC

D gene: .
clone size: .
V gene: TRBV5-1
J gene: TRBJ2-7
CDR3 protein: CASSLTQGRNEQYF
CDR3 DNA: TGCGCCAGCAGCTTGACCCAGGGGAGGAACGAGCAGTACTTC

D gene: TRBD1
clone size: .
V gene: TRBV12-3/TRBV12-4
J gene: TRBJ2-5
CDR3 protein: CASSFSGTGAGREQYF
CDR3 DNA: TGTGCCAGCAGTTTTTCCGGGACAGGGGCTGGGCGGGAGCAGTACTTC

D gene: .
clone size: many
V gene: TRBV10-3
J gene: TRBJ1-1
CDR3 protein: CAITVNTEAFF
CDR3 DNA: TGTGCCATAACGGTGAACACTGAAGCTTTCTTT

D gene: TRBD1
clone size: few
V gene: TRBV10-3
J gene: TRBJ2-7
CDR3 protein: CASSPPDRGKLEQYF
CDR3 DNA: TGTGCCAGCAGTCCCCCGGACAGGGGCAAACTCGAGCAGTACTTC

D gene: .
clone size: .
V gene: TRBV19
J gene: TRBJ1-2
CDR3 protein: CASSIDRGGYGYTF
CDR3 DNA: TGTGCCAGTAGTATAGACAGGGGCGGCTATGGCTACACCTTC

D gene: .
clone size: few
V gene: TRBV7-7
J gene: TRBJ2-5
CDR3 protein: CASSRAVFGGETQYF
CDR3 DNA: TGTGCTAGCAGCCGCGCAGTTTTCGGGGGAGAGACCCAGTACTTC

D gene: .
clone size: many
V gene: TRBV24-1
J gene: TRBJ1-2
CDR3 protein: CATSDNDSEGYTF
CDR3 DNA: TGTGCCACCAGTGATAATGACAGCGAAGGCTACACCTTC

D gene: TRBD2
clone size: few
V gene: TRBV7-2
J gene: TRBJ2-7
CDR3 protein: CASSLASGLAANWYF
CDR3 DNA: TGTGCCAGCAGCTTAGCCTCGGGACTAGCGGCGAATTGGTACTTC

D gene: .
clone size: few
V gene: TRBV10-2
J gene: TRBJ1-1
CDR3 protein: CASSEGGGTEAFF
CDR3 DNA: TGCGCCAGCAGTGAGGGGGGGGGCACTGAAGCTTTCTTT

D gene: .
clone size: .
V gene: TRBV7-9
J gene: TRBJ2-7
CDR3 protein: CASSLGRTFYEQYF
CDR3 DNA: TGTGCCAGCAGCTTAGGGCGGACCTTCTACGAGCAGTACTTC

D gene: .
clone size: .
V gene: TRBV7-2
J gene: TRBJ2-6
CDR3 protein: CASSQPGVGANVLTF
CDR3 DNA: TGTGCCAGCAGTCAGCCGGGAGTAGGGGCCAACGTCCTGACTTTC

D gene: TRBD1
clone size: .
V gene: TRBV11-1
J gene: TRBJ1-1
CDR3 protein: CASSSRGSGVNTEAFF
CDR3 DNA: TGTGCCAGCAGCTCCAGGGGGAGCGGGGTGAACACTGAAGCTTTCTTT

D gene: TRBD1
clone size: .
V gene: TRBV19
J gene: TRBJ1-5
CDR3 protein: CASSMAGGIQPQHF
CDR3 DNA: TGTGCCAGTAGTATGGCAGGGGGCATTCAGCCCCAGCATTTT

D gene: TRBD1
clone size: few
V gene: TRBV19
J gene: TRBJ2-7
CDR3 protein: CASSIGTGPYEQYF
CDR3 DNA: TGTGCCAGTAGTATTGGGACAGGGCCCTACGAGCAGTACTTC

D gene: .
clone size: few
V gene: TRBV12-3/TRBV12-4
J gene: TRBJ1-1
CDR3 protein: CASSFTRNTEAFF
CDR3 DNA: TGTGCCAGCAGTTTTACCAGGAACACTGAAGCTTTCTTT

D gene: TRBD1
clone size: .
V gene: TRBV12-3/TRBV12-4
J gene: TRBJ1-5
CDR3 protein: CASSFEGAQPQHF
CDR3 DNA: TGTGCCAGCAGTTTCGAGGGGGCTCAGCCCCAGCATTTT

D gene: .
clone size: few
V gene: TRBV12-3/TRBV12-4
J gene: TRBJ2-7
CDR3 protein: CASRAPSSYEQYF
CDR3 DNA: TGTGCCAGCCGGGCCCCGAGCTCCTACGAGCAGTACTTC

D gene: .
clone size: .
V gene: TRBV5-8
J gene: TRBJ2-7
CDR3 protein: CASSSSGTNEQYF
CDR3 DNA: TGTGCCAGCAGCTCATCGGGGACCAACGAGCAGTACTTC